This T cell receptor (beta chain) was sequenced for a study of cytomegalovirus exposure and HLA in healthy donors. At the level of the study: Membership in the Caucasian-associated ancestry cluster was found for about four fifths of approximately 430 genotyped donors. Broader study findings: Researchers reportedly found TCR beta sequences accurately predicted most subjects' HLA-A and HLA-B alleles. The classifier reportedly diagnosed cytomegalovirus status with high specificity and sensitivity. It was reported in a later analysis that an Asian-associated ancestry cluster showed fewer N-insertions than the approximately 670-donor mean.

Primers: 60 Vbeta forward and 13 Jbeta reverse. The data were produced by immunoSEQ multiplex PCR, yet TCRdb's version contains in-frame clones alone and is incomplete. This sample has under 150,000 clones, with approximately 80% found just once. Note on this clone: Antigen specificity is unknown.

There are 15 residues in the CDR3. Trimming took off 4 bases at V and 4 bases at J, with 17 bases between the two ends. Germline loops: CDR1 SGDLS, CDR2 YYNGEE. The rearrangement links TRBV9 to TRBJ1-1, with a tentative D call TRBD1 (5 bases). The specimen was PBMCs. This TCR was sampled from a woman aged 40-49 years in good health and CMV-seropositive. CDR3 DNA: TGTGCCAGCAGCCCCCCTGGGGGGGGATCCACTGAAGCTTTCTTT. It codes for CASSPPGGGSTEAFF.